Below, one T cell receptor (beta chain) is given with its context. Its specificity is not known. The sample comes from a study of CD8+CD57+ T cells in acquired aplastic anemia. Study-wide background: Roughly 3.2 ug was the average amount of DNA from sorted CD4+ and CD8+ cells. As sequenced from healthy donors, CD4+ cells averaged roughly 9.9 million reads.

Genomic DNA served as template for TCR beta VDJ and CDR3 profiling. TCRdb re-derived calls from the reads in MiXCR, one entry per CDR3 protein. The table shows about 400,000 distinct CDR3 sequences, with 65% to 80% occurring only once. Trimming removed 6 bases at V and 9 bases at J, with 20 bases between. The V gene's germline CDR1 is DFQATT and CDR2 SNEGSKA (reference sequence). The CDR3 is 13 amino acids. Study-level points and caveats: Researchers report that twenty-nine CD8+ CDR3 sequences appeared in both patients and controls.

The sample taken for sequencing was sorted CD4+, CD8+, or CD8+CD57+ T cells (not recorded which) from PBMCs. V gene TRBV20-1 combines with J gene TRBJ1-2; possibly TRBD1 for D (6 bases). This TCR derives from a human donor in good health, serving as a control. This CDR3 is CSARGGGGRSYTF. For the CDR3, the DNA is TGCAGTGCAAGGGGGGGCGGGGGACGGAGCTACACCTTC.